This T cell receptor (beta chain) stems from a study of control samples from healthy donors and cancer patients. Some clones are missing from TCRdb's copy, which holds only in-frame ones; the method was immunoSEQ multiplex PCR. The repertoire consists of roughly 69,000 clones, with 75% to 85% occurring once and the leading ten covering about 15%. Per the germline V gene, CDR1 is SNHLY and CDR2 is FYNNEI. CDR3 length: 15 residues. V gave up 2 bases and J gave up 4 bases, with 11 bases separating them. V and J are TRBV2 and TRBJ2-2; no firm D call. The sequencing sample was made of blood. The clonotype comes from a man between 60 and 70 years old in good health. The DNA of the CDR3 is TGTGCCAGCAGTGAATTGGCGGTGATCACCGGGGAGCTGTTTTTT. Translating gives CASSELAVITGELFF.